The 29 T cell receptor beta chains listed next were all sequenced from one sample in a study of T cells in women clearing cervical HPV infection. TCRdb's table, derived via immunoSEQ multiplex PCR, lists solely in-frame clones and lacks some. The sample includes about 19,000 clones. Sequencing input: blood buffy coat. These receptor sequences come from a woman between 18 and 70 years old with a cervical HPV16 infection that either progressed to CIN3+ or cleared (not recorded which).

Comment on this clone: Coverage ceases 3 residues before the CDR3 finishes, and the germline J gene fills in the end. V usage is TRBV30 and J usage is TRBJ2-5; no firm D call. Germline CDR1 is GTSNPN and CDR2 is SVGIG (reference sequence). CDR3 size: 15 residues. The V and J ends lost 0 bases and 5 bases respectively, with 16 bases between them. The CDR3 region is CAWSVLPSSQETQYF. Incomplete CDR3 DNA: TGTGCCTGGAGTGTACTACCATCGTCTCAGGAGACC.

Concerning this clone: Sequencing ends 3 residues short of the CDR3 end; the germline J gene provides the rest. The chain uses TRBV19 and TRBJ2-3; 9 nucleotides match TRBD1. The CDR3 length is 17 residues. CDR1 and CDR2 from the germline V gene are LNHDA and SQIVND (reference sequence). The CDR3 protein is CASSRGTGRIRNQPQYF. CDR3 bases read: TGTGCCAGTAGTCGGGGGACAGGGAGGATTCGCAATCAGCCG.

Concerning this clone itself: Sequencing ends 3 residues short of the CDR3 end; the germline J gene provides the rest. The chain joins TRBV5-1 to TRBJ2-7; TRBD1 might be the D (5 bases). This CDR3 is built from 14 residues. V was clipped by 1 base and J by 5 bases, with 13 bases between them. Germline CDR1 SGHRS, CDR2 YFSETQ. Partial CDR3 DNA: TGCGCCAGCAGCTTGCCTGGGGCGAGGCACGAG. Translating it yields CASSLPGARHE. The full CDR3 is CASSLPGARHEQYF. The variable domain in full, with the rest retrieved from reference TRBV5-1 and TRBJ2-7, is KAGVTQTPRYLIKTRGQQVTLSCSPISGHRSVSWYQQTPGQGLQFLFEYFSETQRNKGNFPGRFSGRQFSNSRSEMNVSTLELGDSALYLCASSLPGARHEQYFGPGTRLTVT.

Turning to this clone: The CDR3 end is not reached by the read, which stops 3 residues before it; the germline J gene fills it in. The J gene is TRBJ2-1, the V gene TRBV7-6; TRBD1 is a possible D gene (5 bases). The germline V gene encodes CDR1 SGHVS and CDR2 FNYEAQ. CDR3 size: 16 residues. V was clipped by 6 bases and J by 4 bases, with 19 bases between them. CDR3 DNA (partial): TGTGCCAGCAGTCTCCTCTACCGCTCAGGGTACAATGAG. It is translated as CASSLLYRSGYNE. Given in full, the CDR3 is CASSLLYRSGYNEQFF.

As concerns this clone: From the germline J gene comes the end of the CDR3, since the read stops 3 residues before it. The gene calls are TRBV5-1 and TRBJ1-4; no clear D. V was clipped by 0 bases and J by 5 bases, with 8 bases between them. This CDR3 comprises 14 residues. Germline V gene sequence: CDR1 SGHRS, CDR2 YFSETQ. The CDR3 DNA, read in part, is TGCGCCAGCAGCTTGGCTACAGTAAATGAAAAA. This translates into CASSLATVNEK. The entire CDR3 protein reads CASSLATVNEKLFF.

As regards this clone: Read data end 3 residues before the CDR3 end; the end is taken from the germline J gene. This rearrangement joins TRBV10-1 to TRBJ2-5; D is uncertain. This CDR3 is 12 amino acids long. The germline V gene has CDR1 WNHNN and CDR2 SYGVQD (reference sequence). The CDR3 DNA, read in part, is TGCGCCAGCAGTGAGGGCACAGATACC. Translated, it gives CASSEGTDT. In full, the CDR3 is CASSEGTDTQYF.

As concerns this clone: The sequence runs out 3 residues before the end of the CDR3; the remainder is reconstructed from the germline J gene. The chain is built from TRBV5-3 and TRBJ2-3, with D unclear. TRBV5-3 is placed among ORFs of uncertain function. The CDR3 loop spans 14 amino acids. The germline V and J ends were trimmed by 4 bases and 4 bases, with 13 bases remaining between them. CDR3 in amino acids: CARSPVRVADTQYF. Partial CDR3 DNA: TGTGCCAGAAGCCCGGTTCGAGTCGCAGATACG.

For this clone: The read is 3 residues too short to cover the CDR3 end, so that end is filled in from the germline J gene. V usage is TRBV20-1 and J usage is TRBJ1-6; 8 bases fit TRBD1. The CDR3 is made up of 14 amino acids. The germline V gene encodes CDR1 DFQATT and CDR2 SNEGSKA (reference sequence). V shed 6 bases, J shed 8 bases, and the junction held 9 bases outside the gene matches. CDR3 region: CSALRTGTDSPLHF. The sequenced part of the CDR3 DNA is TGCAGTGCCCTACGGACAGGGACTGATTCACCC.

About this clone: Coverage ceases 3 residues before the CDR3 finishes, and the germline J gene fills in the end. This chain uses TRBV7-2 with TRBJ2-3, with D uncertain. V shed 5 bases and J shed 1 base, with 7 bases lying between them. The CDR3 contains 13 residues. Germline V gives CDR1 SGHTA, CDR2 FQGNSA. The chain's CDR3 is CASSPAGTDTQYF. Partial CDR3 DNA: TGTGCCAGCAGCCCCGCGGGCACAGATACG.

Comments on this clone: The read comes to an end 3 residues before the CDR3 does, leaving the germline J gene to fill in the end. V usage is TRBV20-1 and J usage is TRBJ1-5; D call uncertain. With 3 bases removed from V and 2 bases from J, the gap between germline ends came to 11 bases. Germline V gene sequence: CDR1 DFQATT, CDR2 SNEGSKA (reference sequence). This CDR3 comprises 14 residues. Incomplete CDR3 DNA: TGCAGTGCTAGCCCGGCCCGGGGCAATCAGCCC. Amino acid sequence: CSASPARGNQP. Given in full, the CDR3 is CSASPARGNQPQHF.

To note about this clone: The read finishes 3 residues shy of the CDR3 end, and the germline J gene is used to complete it. J is TRBJ2-7 and V is TRBV6-2 or TRBV6-3; 7 bases match TRBD1. Germline lookup yields CDR1 MNHEY and CDR2 SVGEGT. Germline trimming cut 5 bases from V and 5 bases from J; bases unmatched to any gene: 3. CDR3 size: 12 residues. The CDR3 sequence: CASSSRGNEQYF. The sequenced CDR3 bases are TGTGCCAGCAGTAGCAGGGGGAACGAG.

Note on this clone: The read terminates 3 residues ahead of where the CDR3 ends, so the germline J gene completes it. The V call is TRBV28, the J call TRBJ2-3, with D unclear. The CDR3 runs 14 residues. The germline CDR1 and CDR2 sequences are MDHEN and SYDVKM. The CDR3 is CASSSETTQETQYF. The CDR3 DNA, read in part, is TGTGCCAGCAGCTCGGAGACAACGCAAGAGACG.

Notes on this clone: The read terminates 3 residues ahead of where the CDR3 ends, so the germline J gene completes it. Additional DNA sequences in this sample encode the identical CDR3. The chain is built from TRBV7-9 and TRBJ2-2; a possible D gene is TRBD1 (5 bases). The CDR3 sequence is 14 residues long. Per germline, CDR1 SEHNR and CDR2 FQNEAQ (reference sequence). The sequenced CDR3 bases are TGTGCCACCCAGCCCCCGGACACCATTGAAAAG. Translated, it gives CATQPPDTIEK. The whole CDR3 region reads CATQPPDTIEKLFF. The full variable domain, with the rest looked up from reference TRBV7-9 and TRBJ2-2, is DTGVSQNPRHKITKRGQNVTFRCDPISEHNRLYWYRQTLGQGPEFLTYFQNEAQLEKSRLLSDRFSAERPKGSFSTLEIQRTEQGDSAMYLCATQPPDTIEKLFFGEGSRLTVL.

A word on this clone: The observed sequence ends 3 residues before the CDR3 terminus, with the missing tail filled in from the germline J gene. The chain combines TRBV28 with TRBJ2-7, with 7 bases lining up with TRBD2. The CDR3 sequence is 15 residues long. Germline V gene sequence: CDR1 MDHEN, CDR2 SYDVKM. Trimming took 3 bases from V and 6 from J; bases not matched to a gene: 11. The CDR3 spells CASSFGLAWGGEQYF. The DNA read from the CDR3 is TGTGCCAGCAGTTTCGGGCTAGCGTGGGGGGGCGAG.

In regard to this clone: The read ends 3 residues shy of where the CDR3 ends; the end is completed using the germline J gene. The chain has TRBV20-1 and TRBJ2-5, with 9 bases that match TRBD2. Germline CDR1 is DFQATT and CDR2 is SNEGSKA (reference sequence). The CDR3 runs 13 residues. The V segment lost 2 bases and the J segment 3 bases; nucleotides outside the gene matches: 1. The CDR3 DNA, read in part, is TGCAGTGCTAGACTAGCGGGAAAAGAGACC. It codes for CSARLAGKET. The entire CDR3 protein reads CSARLAGKETQYF.

Remarks on this clone: With the read ending 3 residues before the CDR3 end, the germline J gene is used to fill in that end. The same CDR3 also results from other DNA sequences found in this sample. This chain links TRBV5-1 with TRBJ1-3; the match to TRBD1 covers 9 bases. CDR1 and CDR2 (germline): SGHRS, YFSETQ. The CDR3 spans 19 residues. J gave up 0 bases and V 3 bases, and 13 bases lay outside the gene matches. Here the CDR3 reads CASSSGTGLSLSSGNTIYF. The CDR3 bases that were read are TGCGCCAGCAGCTCAGGGACAGGGCTCTCCCTAAGCTCTGGAAACACC.

In regard to this clone: The read ends 3 residues early relative to the CDR3; the germline J gene fills the gap. The chain links TRBV5-1 to TRBJ2-2; the match to TRBD1 covers 9 bases. Germline CDR1 SGHRS, CDR2 YFSETQ. The CDR3 extends over 15 amino acids. CDR3 in amino acids: CASSLTGGGSEKLFF. CDR3 bases read: TGCGCCAGCAGCCTCACAGGGGGCGGAAGTGAAAAG.

Worth noting for this clone: Coverage ceases 3 residues before the CDR3 finishes, and the germline J gene fills in the end. This chain uses TRBV14 with TRBJ2-6; 8 bases are shared with TRBD1. Per the germline V gene, CDR1 is SGHDN and CDR2 is FVKESK. The J segment lost 4 bases and the V segment lost 2 bases, leaving 16 bases of the junction unmatched. This CDR3 is built from 20 residues. CDR3 bases read: TGTGCCAGCAGCCAACCCCAGGGGACAGGAATCCGCTCCGGGGCCAACGTC. Its protein product is CASSQPQGTGIRSGANV. The whole CDR3 reads CASSQPQGTGIRSGANVLTF.

With regard to this clone: Coverage ceases 3 residues before the CDR3 finishes, and the germline J gene fills in the end. This chain uses TRBV5-1 with TRBJ2-7, with a tentative D call TRBD2 (5 bases). This CDR3 is 16 amino acids long. The germline V gene has CDR1 SGHRS and CDR2 YFSETQ. The V gene lost 2 bases and the J gene lost 2 bases, with 17 bases spanning the gap. The DNA read from the CDR3 is TGCGCCAGCAGCTTTGGTCTTCGGGGTGTCGCCTACGAG. Encoded protein: CASSFGLRGVAYE. The entire CDR3 is CASSFGLRGVAYEQYF.

To note about this clone: The sequenced fragment ends 3 residues before the CDR3 boundary, so the rest is inferred from the germline J gene. The chain joins TRBV19 to TRBJ2-5; D assignment may be TRBD1 or TRBD2 (7 bases each). The CDR3 contains 15 residues. The V gene's germline CDR1 is LNHDA and CDR2 SQIVND (reference sequence). Trimming pared 0 bases from V and 5 bases from J, leaving 13 bases between. Partial CDR3 DNA: TGTGCCAGTAGTATAGAGGGAGGGGGCAAGGAGACC. Its protein product is CASSIEGGGKET. The CDR3, in full, reads CASSIEGGGKETQYF.

A note on this clone: The sequenced fragment ends 3 residues before the CDR3 boundary, so the rest is inferred from the germline J gene. V gene TRBV7-2 combines with J gene TRBJ2-1; 13 bases line up with TRBD2. Trimming removed 6 bases from V and 4 bases from J; junction bases left unmatched: 0. The germline CDR1 and CDR2 sequences are SGHTA and FQGNSA. The CDR3 runs to 14 residues. The CDR3 DNA, read in part, is TGTGCCAGCAGGGGACTAGCGGGATACAATGAG. This gives the protein CASRGLAGYNE. The complete CDR3 sequence is CASRGLAGYNEQFF.

With regard to this clone: Read data end 3 residues before the CDR3 end; the end is taken from the germline J gene. The rearrangement joins TRBV5-6 to TRBJ2-5; TRBD2 might be the D (6 bases). Germline CDR1 is SGHDT and CDR2 is YYEEEE. This CDR3 has 15 amino acids. Between the trimmed V and J ends, which lost 0 bases and 2 bases, there was a span of 11 bases. Partial CDR3 DNA: TGTGCCAGCAGCTTGGGCGCGGGACTTCAAGAGACC. Encoded protein: CASSLGAGLQET. From start to end, the CDR3 is CASSLGAGLQETQYF.

Turning to this clone: The read falls 3 residues short of the CDR3 end, and the missing part is taken from the germline J gene. The chain carries TRBV7-2 and TRBJ2-1; 7 bases align to TRBD2. Germline CDR1 and CDR2: SGHTA and FQGNSA. The V and J ends lost 8 bases and 1 base, in that order; junction bases with no gene match: 8. The CDR3 sequence is 15 residues long. CDR3 amino acids: CASQSYGGSYNEQFF. CDR3 bases read: TGTGCCAGCCAGAGTTACGGGGGGTCCTACAATGAG. Combining the CDR3 with reference TRBV7-2 and TRBJ2-1 gives the whole variable domain GAGVSQSPSNKVTEKGKDVELRCDPISGHTALYWYRQSLGQGLEFLIYFQGNSAPDKSGLPSDRFSAERTGGSVSTLTIQRTQQEDSAVYLCASQSYGGSYNEQFFGPGTRLTVL.

Comment on this clone: Coverage ceases 3 residues before the CDR3 finishes, and the germline J gene fills in the end. The chain couples TRBV20-1 to TRBJ2-5; 11 bases are shared with TRBD2. This CDR3 is built from 14 residues. CDR1 is DFQATT and CDR2 is SNEGSKA in the germline V gene (reference sequence). The V gene end was trimmed by 1 base and the J gene end by 4 bases; junction bases not matched to a gene: 2. CDR3 bases read: TGCAGTGCTAGAGTTAGCGGGGGGGCAGAGACC. Translation gives CSARVSGGAET. The whole CDR3 is CSARVSGGAETQYF.

For this clone: The CDR3 end is not reached by the read, which stops 3 residues before it; the germline J gene fills it in. This chain uses TRBV6-1 with TRBJ2-1; D may be TRBD1 (6 bases). Trimming removed 4 bases from V and 7 bases from J, with 17 bases in between. CDR1 and CDR2 from the germline V gene are MNHNS and SASEGT. This CDR3 has 15 amino acids. CDR3 bases read: TGTGCCAGCAGTGCCCGGACAGATGGTTTTAATGAG. It is translated as CASSARTDGFNE. The complete CDR3 sequence is CASSARTDGFNEQFF.

The CDR3: CASSFGGGGDDYTF. The covered CDR3 bases are TGTGCCAGCAGCTTCGGAGGGGGGGGAGACGAC. The chain is built from TRBV5-6 and TRBJ1-2; D possibly corresponds to TRBD1 (6 bases). Sequencing ends 3 residues short of the CDR3 end; the germline J gene provides the rest. The CDR3 totals 14 residues. CDR1 SGHDT and CDR2 YYEEEE come from the germline V gene.

Regarding this clone: Sequencing ends 3 residues short of the CDR3 end; the germline J gene provides the rest. The J gene is TRBJ2-2, the V gene TRBV7-8; tentative D call: TRBD1 (9 bases). The CDR3 spans 17 residues. Germline loops: CDR1 SGHVS, CDR2 FQNEAQ. This CDR3 reads CASTISTLAGQGEKLFF. The CDR3 bases that were read are TGTGCCAGCACTATTAGCACCTTAGCGGGACAGGGCGAAAAG.

Details on this clone: The read comes to an end 3 residues before the CDR3 does, leaving the germline J gene to fill in the end. This chain joins TRBV6-4 and TRBJ2-3; 10 bases are a match to TRBD2. The CDR3 contains 15 residues. The germline V gene encodes CDR1 MRHNA and CDR2 SNTAGT. V shed 5 bases and J 4 bases; nucleotides not matched to a gene: 6. Incomplete CDR3 DNA: TGTGCCAGCAGTTTAGAAGCGGGGGGGCCAGATACG. This codes for CASSLEAGGPDT. From start to end, the CDR3 is CASSLEAGGPDTQYF.

A word on this clone: The read terminates 3 residues ahead of where the CDR3 ends, so the germline J gene completes it. This chain joins TRBV29-1 and TRBJ2-2, with 8 bases that match TRBD2. CDR3 length equals 14 residues. Per the germline V gene, CDR1 is SQVTM and CDR2 is ANQGSEA. CDR3 bases read: TGCAGCCCCCACGGGGGGGTCGGTAATTCACCG. Translated: CSPHGGVGNSP. The entire CDR3 protein is CSPHGGVGNSPLFF.